The 14 T cell receptor beta chains reported below all come from one sample, sequenced in a study of vaccination and CD4 T cells after COVID-19. Stated treatment: roughly 10-day PBMC culture with coronavirus spike peptide pools or control peptides (ViraFEST assay). Sequencing of cultured CD4+ T cell DNA used the Oncomine TCR Beta short-read assay. MiXCR was run by TCRdb on the PCR reads, yielding one entry per CDR3 protein. The sample shows 20,000 to 25,000 distinct CDR3 sequences, about 38% of them seen only once. These receptors are not linked to any known antigen. Source: CD4+ T cells from blood, cultured in vitro, taken before SARS-CoV-2 vaccination. The receptor set was obtained from a human donor who received a COVID-19 vaccine.

This chain uses TRBV9 with TRBJ2-2, with a weak D call TRBD2 (5 bases). Trimming cost V 0 bases and J 2 bases, with 8 bases left between them. This CDR3 has 15 amino acids. The germline V gene has CDR1 SGDLS and CDR2 YYNGEE. The CDR3 DNA sequence: TGTGCCAGCAGCGTAGGAGACTATAACACCGGGGAGCTGTTTTTT. Translated, it gives CASSVGDYNTGELFF.

This chain uses TRBV6-1 with TRBJ1-5, with D hard to call. The ends were cut back, 6 bases at V and 2 bases at J, with 14 bases in the middle. Per the germline V gene, CDR1 is MNHNS and CDR2 is SASEGT. The CDR3 runs to 15 residues. CDR3 sequence: CASREGFGRNQPQHF. The CDR3 DNA reads as TGTGCCAGCAGGGAGGGATTCGGACGCAATCAGCCCCAGCATTTT.

The chain employs TRBV6-4 and TRBJ1-1, with D perhaps TRBD1 (5 bases). Germline CDR1 reads MRHNA; CDR2 reads SNTAGT. Between the trimmed V and J ends, which lost 6 bases and 2 bases, there was a span of 13 bases. This CDR3 region has 14 residues. The CDR3 nucleotides are TGTGCCAGCAGACTACCAGGGACCAACACTGAAGCTTTCTTT. Protein product: CASRLPGTNTEAFF.

The chain recombines TRBV10-1 with TRBJ2-7; D ambiguous. Germline CDR1 WNHNN, CDR2 SYGVQD (reference sequence). The CDR3 runs to 13 residues. The V end was cut by 5 bases, the J end by 6 bases, with 14 bases between. The CDR3 reads CASSRALLGEQYF. In nucleotides, the CDR3 is TGCGCCAGCAGTCGGGCATTACTGGGCGAGCAGTACTTC.

This chain connects TRBV5-1 to TRBJ1-6; 9 nucleotides match TRBD1. The CDR3 length is 17 residues. Trimming took 0 bases from V and 3 from J; bases not matched to a gene: 4. Germline lookup yields CDR1 SGHRS and CDR2 YFSETQ. The CDR3 DNA follows: TGCGCCAGCAGCTTGGAGGGACAGGGCTTCTATAATTCACCCCTCCACTTT. This translates into CASSLEGQGFYNSPLHF.

This clonotype occurred a few times. This sequence joins TRBV7-6 and TRBJ2-2; 8 nucleotides line up with TRBD2. The CDR3 spans 14 residues. V gave up 5 bases and J gave up 5 bases; unmatched junction bases: 4. CDR1 SGHVS and CDR2 FNYEAQ come from the germline V gene. CDR3 in amino acids: CASSPGLETGELFF. CDR3 nucleotide sequence: TGTGCCAGCAGCCCGGGACTAGAAACCGGGGAGCTGTTTTTT.

This sequence joins TRBV2 and TRBJ1-5; possible D gene TRBD1, 6 bases. The CDR3 consists of 15 residues. V lost 6 bases, J lost 4 bases, and 16 bases lay in between. CDR1 and CDR2 (germline): SNHLY, FYNNEI. The CDR3 nucleotides are TGTGCCAGCAGGGGAATTACAGGGAAAAATCAGCCCCAGCATTTT. This gives the protein CASRGITGKNQPQHF.

This clonotype appeared a few times. The V gene is TRBV10-3, the J gene TRBJ1-2; D remains ambiguous. CDR1 is ENHRY, CDR2 SYGVKD, per germline. Trimming removed 3 bases at V and 6 bases at J, with 5 bases between. This CDR3 comprises 11 residues. CDR3 region: CAISDIDGYTF. CDR3 nucleotide sequence: TGTGCCATCAGTGACATCGATGGCTACACCTTC.

This clonotype was counted only a few times. V usage is TRBV21-1 and J usage is TRBJ2-3; the table's D call of TRBD1 was not tested on the DNA. TRBV21-1 is a known pseudogene. The CDR3 loop spans 16 amino acids. The CDR3 region has the DNA TGTGCCAGCAGCAAGGCATTCCCAGGGGTCCCAGATACGCAGTATTTT. It translates to CASSKAFPGVPDTQYF.

The chain has TRBV16 and TRBJ1-1; TRBD1 matches at 10 bases. The CDR3 is 15 amino acids. The germline V gene encodes CDR1 KGHSY and CDR2 FQNENV. The V gene end was trimmed by 4 bases and the J gene end by 5 bases; junction bases not matched to a gene: 7. The CDR3 DNA follows: TGTGCCAGCAGCCGGAGTCTGGACAGGGGGACTGAAGCTTTCTTT. It specifies CASSRSLDRGTEAFF.

This clonotype was picked up one time. The rearrangement uses TRBV11-3 and TRBJ2-1; 7 bases are shared with TRBD2. With 3 bases clipped from V and 8 bases from J, the junction kept 7 bases outside the gene matches. CDR3 length: 14 amino acids. Germline V lookup: CDR1 SGHNT, CDR2 YENEEA. The CDR3 region is CASSFGGGGDEQFF. CDR3 DNA: TGTGCCAGCAGCTTTGGCGGGGGAGGGGATGAGCAGTTCTTC.

V usage is TRBV9 and J usage is TRBJ1-2, with D uncertain. Germline CDR1 reads SGDLS; CDR2 reads YYNGEE. The CDR3 covers 14 residues. V was cut by 5 bases and J by 0 bases, with 11 bases left in between. CDR3 amino acids: CASSSPVANYGYTF. The CDR3 DNA reads TGTGCCAGCAGTTCACCTGTAGCTAACTATGGCTACACCTTC.

Note on this clonotype: At one end, the junction sequence differs from germline, possibly due to a read error. CDR3 DNA: TGTGCCATCAGTGAGTCGTGGTCCACTAATTATGGCTACACCTTC. Amino acid sequence: CAISESWSTNYGYTF. The chain employs TRBV10-3 and TRBJ1-2; no reliable D call. The germline gives CDR1 ENHRY, CDR2 SYGVKD. The CDR3 totals 15 residues.

This clonotype was recorded a few times. The gene calls are TRBV5-6 and TRBJ1-6, with TRBD1 matching over 10 bases. Trimming cost V 3 bases and J 10 bases; bases outside gene matches: 7. This CDR3 region has 15 residues. The V gene's germline CDR1 is SGHDT and CDR2 YYEEEE. This CDR3 reads CASSYGTGVPSPLHF. CDR3 in DNA: TGTGCCAGCAGCTACGGGACAGGGGTGCCCTCACCCCTCCACTTT.